One and the same sample provided the 23 T cell receptor beta chains below, sequenced in a study of glioma-infiltrating T cells after dendritic cell vaccination. TCRdb's copy holds only in-frame clones and misses some; the assay was immunoSEQ multiplex PCR. Of some 90,000 clones in the sample, about 81% were seen once. As for time point: after dendritic cell vaccination, including at tumor progression/relapse. The specimen was blood, collected after dendritic cell vaccination. These receptors all stem from a human donor with glioblastoma.

The J gene is TRBJ2-5, the V gene TRBV5-4, with 7 bases matching TRBD1. This CDR3 spans 14 amino acids. V was clipped by 2 bases and J by 5 bases; unmatched bases: 6. In germline, CDR1 is SGHNT, CDR2 YYREEE (reference sequence). The CDR3 here is CASSFKQGLETQYF. CDR3 DNA sequence: TGTGCCAGCAGCTTTAAACAGGGGTTGGAGACCCAGTACTTC.

The chain has TRBV7-2 and TRBJ2-3; 9 nucleotides align to TRBD2. CDR1 and CDR2 from the germline V gene are SGHTA and FQGNSA. The CDR3 is 15 residues long. V trimming: 3 bases; J trimming: 4 bases; junction bases outside the gene matches: 5. Here the CDR3 DNA reads TGTGCCAGCAGCTTCCTCGCGGGAGGGGCAGATACGCAGTATTTT. Translating it yields CASSFLAGGADTQYF.

J is TRBJ2-3 and V is TRBV6-1, with D tentatively TRBD1 (5 bases). Trimming shortened V by 5 bases and J by 3 bases, and 12 bases separated the two germline ends. CDR1 is MNHNS and CDR2 is SASEGT in the germline V gene. CDR3 length: 14 residues. The CDR3 sequence is CASSRGGATDTQYF. CDR3 nucleotides: TGTGCCAGCAGTAGGGGTGGCGCGACAGATACGCAGTATTTT.

The chain employs TRBV5-4 and TRBJ2-2, with TRBD2 matching over 13 bases. The CDR3 extends over 18 amino acids. Losses at the gene ends were 3 bases for V and 6 bases for J; bases not matched to a gene: 11. CDR1 SGHNT and CDR2 YYREEE come from the germline V gene (reference sequence). The CDR3 sequence: CASSSGTSGTRLPGELFF. The CDR3, as DNA: TGTGCCAGCAGCTCGGGGACTAGCGGGACCAGGCTCCCCGGGGAGCTGTTTTTT.

The rearrangement joins TRBV19 to TRBJ1-1, with a tentative D call TRBD1 (5 bases). The CDR3 loop spans 14 amino acids. The germline V gene encodes CDR1 LNHDA and CDR2 SQIVND (reference sequence). Trimming removed 2 bases at V and 4 bases at J, with 11 bases between. CDR3 in DNA: TGTGCCAGTAGTATACCCGACAGACTCACTGAAGCTTTCTTT. Translating gives CASSIPDRLTEAFF.

This clone is classed as medium-sized. This sequence joins TRBV4-1 and TRBJ1-5; D remains unclear. Trimming cost V 3 bases and J 0 bases, with 9 bases left between them. The CDR3 runs to 15 residues. The germline CDR1 and CDR2 sequences are MGHRA and YSYEKL. The CDR3 DNA is TGCGCCAGCAGCCAGGGCCTTGATAGCAATCAGCCCCAGCATTTT. Translating gives CASSQGLDSNQPQHF.

Note on this clone: The junction departs from germline at one end; a sequencing error may be responsible. CDR3 nucleotides: TGCAGCGTGGAAGGACAGGAGAACACTGAAGCTTTCTTT. Amino acids: CSVEGQENTEAFF. The chain has TRBV29-1 and TRBJ1-1, with 7 bases identical to TRBD1. The length of the CDR3 is 13 residues. The V gene's germline CDR1 is SQVTM and CDR2 ANQGSEA.

The chain uses TRBV6-6 and TRBJ1-4; 9 bases are shared with TRBD1. This CDR3 comprises 16 residues. Per the germline V gene, CDR1 is MNHNY and CDR2 is SVGAGI (reference sequence). The V and J ends lost 5 bases and 5 bases, in that order; junction bases with no gene match: 9. CDR3 DNA sequence: TGTGCCAGCAGTCTCGGAGACAGGGGGGTGAATGAAAAACTGTTTTTT. Amino acid sequence: CASSLGDRGVNEKLFF.

CDR3 DNA: TGTGCCAGTAGTCCGCGCGGGACGGACGGATTAAACACCGGGGAGCTGTTTTTT. Translated: CASSPRGTDGLNTGELFF. The chain joins TRBV19 to TRBJ2-2; tentative D call: TRBD2 (6 bases). In germline, CDR1 is LNHDA, CDR2 SQIVND (reference sequence). Trimming removed 5 bases at V and 2 bases at J, with 21 bases between. The CDR3 loop spans 18 amino acids.

The V call is TRBV5-4, the J call TRBJ2-7; a weak D match, TRBD2 (6 bases). This CDR3 has 15 amino acids. Germline values: CDR1 SGHNT, CDR2 YYREEE (reference sequence). Between the trimmed V and J ends, which lost 4 bases and 0 bases, there was a span of 14 bases. CDR3 in amino acids: CASSAGHASSYEQYV. CDR3 nucleotide sequence: TGTGCCAGCAGCGCGGGGCATGCGAGCTCCTACGAGCAGTACGTC.

The V gene is TRBV30, the J gene TRBJ1-1; TRBD1 matches 9 bases. J was trimmed by 5 bases and V by 0 bases; bases with no gene match: 4. The CDR3 covers 14 residues. Germline values: CDR1 GTSNPN, CDR2 SVGIG (reference sequence). This CDR3 reads CAWSVQGARTEAFF. The CDR3 DNA reads TGTGCCTGGAGTGTACAGGGGGCGCGAACTGAAGCTTTCTTT.

This clone was seen once. The J gene is TRBJ2-5, the V gene TRBV5-1; weak D call: TRBD1 (6 bases). V was cut by 0 bases and J by 4 bases, with 10 bases left in between. The germline V gene has CDR1 SGHRS and CDR2 YFSETQ. The CDR3 loop spans 14 amino acids. The CDR3 sequence is CASSLGQGRETQYF. For the CDR3, the DNA is TGCGCCAGCAGCTTGGGGCAGGGGCGAGAGACCCAGTACTTC.

V is TRBV11-2 and J is TRBJ2-1; D call uncertain. Germline V gene lookup returns CDR1 SGHAT and CDR2 FQNNGV. V lost 4 bases and J 4 bases, leaving 14 bases between the germline ends. The CDR3 runs 15 residues. Here the CDR3 DNA reads TGTGCCAGCAGCTCCTATCGTCCCCCATACAATGAGCAGTTCTTC. Protein sequence: CASSSYRPPYNEQFF.

The chain uses TRBV11-2 and TRBJ2-1; no clear D gene. Germline V lookup: CDR1 SGHAT, CDR2 FQNNGV. Trimming stripped 3 bases from V and 8 bases from J, with 11 bases between. This CDR3 comprises 13 residues. The CDR3 nucleotides read TGTGCCAGCAGCTTTCCCCCTTCGGATGAGCAGTTCTTC. Residues: CASSFPPSDEQFF.

This chain joins TRBV7-8 and TRBJ2-1, with D perhaps TRBD2 (6 bases). V lost 5 bases, J lost 5 bases, and 19 bases lay in between. CDR1 is SGHVS, CDR2 FQNEAQ, per germline. The CDR3 is made up of 16 amino acids. CDR3 coding DNA: TGTGCCAGCAGCAGTATGGAGGGCCGACCTAACAATGAGCAGTTCTTC. Its protein is CASSSMEGRPNNEQFF.

J is TRBJ2-1 and V is TRBV5-1, with D hard to call. Germline loops: CDR1 SGHRS, CDR2 YFSETQ. Between the trimmed V and J ends, which lost 2 bases and 1 base, there was a span of 7 bases. The CDR3 loop spans 14 amino acids. The CDR3: CASSFIPSYNEQFF. The CDR3 bases are TGCGCCAGCAGCTTTATTCCGTCCTACAATGAGCAGTTCTTC.

V gene TRBV5-6 combines with J gene TRBJ2-7; weak D call: TRBD1 (5 bases). Germline CDR1 is SGHDT and CDR2 is YYEEEE. This CDR3 contains 16 residues. Trimming took 4 bases from V and 2 from J, leaving 19 bases between them. The CDR3 coding sequence is TGTGCCAGCAGCCAAGAGGCCAGACAGAGCCCCTACGAGCAGTACGTC. It encodes CASSQEARQSPYEQYV.

The chain uses TRBV7-2 and TRBJ2-3; TRBD1 agrees at 11 bases. CDR1 and CDR2 from the germline V gene are SGHTA and FQGNSA. This CDR3 spans 16 amino acids. V was clipped by 5 bases and J by 2 bases; unmatched bases: 6. In DNA form, the CDR3 reads TGTGCCAGCAGCCGGACAGGGGGCGTACTCACAGATACGCAGTATTTT. This encodes CASSRTGGVLTDTQYF.

V usage is TRBV6-5 and J usage is TRBJ2-1, with TRBD1 matching 7 bases. V shed 3 bases, J shed 10 bases, and the junction held 12 bases outside the gene matches. Germline V gives CDR1 MNHEY, CDR2 SVGAGI. CDR3 length: 15 amino acids. DNA for the CDR3: TGTGCCAGCAGTTATACAGGGGACCCGTTACAGGAGCAGTTCTTC. It codes for CASSYTGDPLQEQFF.

This clone has only a few counts. This chain joins TRBV6-5 and TRBJ2-2; 7 nucleotides match TRBD1. From germline, CDR1 is MNHEY and CDR2 SVGAGI. J lost 6 bases, V lost 6 bases, and 4 bases had no gene match. The CDR3 length is 13 residues. This chain's CDR3 is CASRSQGAGELFF. In DNA form, the CDR3 reads TGTGCCAGCAGATCCCAGGGGGCCGGGGAGCTGTTTTTT.

The chain is built from TRBV29-1 and TRBJ1-6; no clear D gene. Germline V CDR1 and CDR2: SQVTM, ANQGSEA. Trimming shortened V by 7 bases and J by 7 bases, and 14 bases separated the two germline ends. This CDR3 has 13 residues. The CDR3 region is CSALVAENSPLHF. The CDR3 coding sequence is TGCAGCGCTCTTGTGGCGGAAAATTCACCCCTCCACTTT.

V is TRBV5-1 and J is TRBJ2-3; 8 bases line up with TRBD2. The junction had 7 bases not matched to a gene; V was cut back by 4 bases and J by 0 bases. The germline gives CDR1 SGHRS, CDR2 YFSETQ. The CDR3 runs 16 residues. The CDR3 loop reads CASSRGLAPSTDTQYF. The CDR3 DNA sequence: TGCGCCAGCAGCCGTGGACTAGCCCCCAGCACAGATACGCAGTATTTT.

The CDR3: CASRSSGTGLPGANVLTF. In nucleotides, the CDR3 is TGCGCCAGCAGATCGAGCGGGACAGGGCTGCCTGGGGCCAACGTCCTGACTTTC. This chain links TRBV5-1 with TRBJ2-6; TRBD1 matches 9 bases. The CDR3 sequence is 18 residues long. With V trimmed by 5 bases and J by 2 bases, 11 bases remained unmatched. Per the germline V gene, CDR1 is SGHRS and CDR2 is YFSETQ.